The T cell receptor (beta chain) under discussion was sequenced for a study of blood T cell repertoires in COVID-19. Sequencing used immunoSEQ multiplex PCR; TCRdb keeps in-frame clones, though not all of them. There are 250,000 or so clones in the sample; around 86% occur only once, and roughly 1.9% lies in the top ten. V was pared by 1 base and J by 5 bases, with 4 bases of the junction left unmatched. Germline CDR1 and CDR2: MGHRA and YSYEKL. The length of the CDR3 is 15 residues. The material sequenced was peripheral blood. The TCR comes from a man between 25 and 39 years old who had recovered from COVID-19. V usage is TRBV4-1 and J usage is TRBJ2-2; 7 bases align to TRBD1. The CDR3 here is CASSQVDRSTGELFF. DNA for the CDR3: TGCGCCAGCAGCCAAGTGGACAGGTCGACCGGGGAGCTGTTTTTT.